The 20 T cell receptor beta chains below come from one sample, sequenced in a study of blood T cell repertoires in COVID-19. Method: immunoSEQ multiplex PCR; TCRdb's copy keeps in-frame clones and lacks some. Among more than 60,000 clones listed, 82% were seen once. The source material was peripheral blood. These receptors came from a woman aged 80 or older with acute or convalescent COVID-19.

CDR3 sequence: CASRLVELEQYF. The CDR3, as DNA: TGTGCCAGTCGACTGGTCGAGTTGGAGCAGTACTTC. The chain joins TRBV2 to TRBJ2-7; D is ambiguous. The germline V gene has CDR1 SNHLY and CDR2 FYNNEI. Trimming shortened V by 9 bases and J by 7 bases, and 16 bases separated the two germline ends. The CDR3 spans 12 residues. The variable domain in full, completed from reference TRBV2 and TRBJ2-7, reads EPEVTQTPSHQVTQMGQEVILRCVPISNHLYFYWYRQILGQKVEFLVSFYNNEISEKSEIFDDQFSVERPDGSNFTLKIRSTKLEDSAMYFCASRLVELEQYFGPGTRLTVT.

The rearrangement links TRBV28 to TRBJ1-2; TRBD1 agrees at 7 bases. Germline CDR1 is MDHEN and CDR2 is SYDVKM. There are 11 residues in the CDR3. Trimming cost V 5 bases and J 8 bases; bases outside gene matches: 2. The CDR3 spells CASSRQGGYTF. The CDR3 DNA follows: TGTGCCAGCAGTAGACAGGGAGGCTACACCTTC.

This chain connects TRBV2 to TRBJ2-7; 8 bases map to TRBD1. The CDR3 has 16 amino acids. The J segment lost 1 base and the V segment lost 2 bases, leaving 7 bases of the junction unmatched. CDR1 is SNHLY, CDR2 FYNNEI, per germline. The CDR3, as DNA: TGTGCCAGCAGTGAATACAACAGGGGGATTTCCTACGAGCAGTACTTC. Protein sequence: CASSEYNRGISYEQYF.

The chain employs TRBV7-9 and TRBJ1-2; D unresolved. Looked up from germline, CDR1 is SEHNR and CDR2 is FQNEAQ (reference sequence). Trimming removed 0 bases at V and 8 bases at J, with 13 bases between. The CDR3 sequence is 14 residues long. CDR3 coding DNA: TGTGCCAGCAGCTTAGCGTACGGGGAGCGGGGCTACACCTTC. This gives the protein CASSLAYGERGYTF.

The rearrangement uses TRBV12-5 and TRBJ2-5, with a possible D match to TRBD1 (5 bases). V was shortened by 1 base and J by 6 bases, with 9 bases between the two germline ends. The CDR3 is made up of 13 amino acids. CDR1 and CDR2 from the germline V gene are LGHNT and FRNRAP. The DNA for the CDR3 is TGTGCTAGTGGTTTGGGACAGTACCAGACCCAGTACTTC. The encoded protein is CASGLGQYQTQYF. The full variable domain, its missing parts supplied by reference TRBV12-5 and TRBJ2-5, is DARVTQTPRHKVTEMGQEVTMRCQPILGHNTVFWYRQTMMQGLELLAYFRNRAPLDDSGMPKDRFSAEMPDATLATLKIQPSEPRDSAVYFCASGLGQYQTQYFGPGTRLLVL.

The rearrangement links TRBV4-1 to TRBJ2-2, with D possibly matching TRBD2 (7 bases). Germline values: CDR1 MGHRA, CDR2 YSYEKL. Between the trimmed V and J ends, which lost 6 bases and 6 bases, there was a span of 20 bases. The CDR3 runs 16 residues. The chain's CDR3 is CASSYPRGGAAGELFF. In DNA, the CDR3 is TGCGCCAGCAGTTATCCGAGGGGGGGCGCGGCCGGGGAGCTGTTTTTT.

This clone has more than one count but fewer than ten. The rearrangement uses TRBV7-9 and TRBJ1-4; 7 bases are a match to TRBD1. Germline V gene lookup returns CDR1 SEHNR and CDR2 FQNEAQ (reference sequence). The CDR3 contains 18 residues. J gave up 4 bases and V 5 bases, and 16 bases lay outside the gene matches. CDR3 region: CASSPDLWWGQSNEKLFF. DNA of the CDR3: TGTGCCAGCAGCCCCGACCTATGGTGGGGACAGAGTAATGAAAAACTGTTTTTT.

The chain links TRBV7-2 to TRBJ2-4; TRBD1 is a possible D gene (5 bases). V was pared by 1 base and J by 4 bases, with 11 bases between. The CDR3 has 15 amino acids. CDR1 and CDR2 from the germline V gene are SGHTA and FQGNSA. DNA of the CDR3: TGTGCCAGCAGCTTAGTGGGCAGGGAAAAAAACATTCAGTACTTC. This gives the protein CASSLVGREKNIQYF.

The chain uses TRBV6-2 or TRBV6-3 and TRBJ2-1, with no clear D. The CDR3 length is 14 residues. The V and J ends lost 0 bases and 6 bases respectively, with 9 bases between them. The V gene's germline CDR1 is MNHEY and CDR2 SVGEGT. For the CDR3, the DNA is TGTGCCAGCAGTTACTCGAGGCCTACCAATGAGCAGTTCTTC. This sequence encodes CASSYSRPTNEQFF.

This chain links TRBV11-2 with TRBJ1-6; no reliable D call. V gave up 1 base and J gave up 7 bases, with 8 bases separating them. Germline V gives CDR1 SGHAT, CDR2 FQNNGV. CDR3 length: 14 amino acids. DNA for the CDR3: TGTGCCAGCAGCTTAGGGGCAGAAAATTCACCCCTCCACTTT. This encodes CASSLGAENSPLHF.

V is TRBV18 and J is TRBJ1-6; tentative D call: TRBD1 (6 bases). Trimming pared 3 bases from V and 0 bases from J, leaving 15 bases between. This CDR3 has 18 residues. In germline, CDR1 is KGHSH, CDR2 LQKENI. The CDR3 DNA reads as TGTGCCAGCTCACCTGACAGGCTAAGAAGCTCCTATAATTCACCCCTCCACTTT. Translating it yields CASSPDRLRSSYNSPLHF.

The chain links TRBV3-1 (or the pseudogene TRBV3-2) to TRBJ2-6; the D gene is possibly TRBD1 (6 bases). Germline V CDR1 and CDR2: LGHDT, YNNKEL (reference sequence). There are 18 residues in the CDR3. V was trimmed by 4 bases and J by 0 bases, leaving 16 bases between them. The CDR3 DNA follows: TGTGCCAGCAGCCGGTACAGGGCGCCCCTCTCTGGGGCCAACGTCCTGACTTTC. Translation: CASSRYRAPLSGANVLTF.

J is TRBJ2-2 and V is TRBV20-1; TRBD1 agrees at 7 bases. Germline V gene sequence: CDR1 DFQATT, CDR2 SNEGSKA (reference sequence). There are 15 residues in the CDR3. The V segment lost 3 bases and the J segment 1 base; nucleotides outside the gene matches: 5. The CDR3 loop reads CSASDDRVNTGELFF. CDR3 in DNA: TGCAGTGCTAGTGACGACAGGGTGAACACCGGGGAGCTGTTTTTT.

The rearrangement uses TRBV2 and TRBJ1-3, with D unclear. CDR1 is SNHLY and CDR2 is FYNNEI in the germline V gene. The CDR3 is 15 amino acids. With 6 bases removed from V and 0 bases from J, the gap between germline ends came to 12 bases. The CDR3 loop reads CASRTGAYSGNTIYF. For the CDR3, the DNA is TGTGCCAGCAGGACTGGAGCCTACTCTGGAAACACCATATATTTT.

The chain couples TRBV27 to TRBJ2-4, with TRBD2 matching 14 bases. The CDR3 is 19 amino acids. Looked up from germline, CDR1 is MNHEY and CDR2 is SMNVEV (reference sequence). The V and J ends lost 4 bases and 3 bases, in that order; junction bases with no gene match: 11. In DNA, the CDR3 is TGTGCCAGCAGTTCCCTCCCGGGACTAGCGGGAGCGGTCAAAAACATTCAGTACTTC. This codes for CASSSLPGLAGAVKNIQYF.

This clone was observed once. The chain has TRBV30 and TRBJ1-1; D gene ambiguous. Germline V lookup: CDR1 GTSNPN, CDR2 SVGIG (reference sequence). The CDR3 totals 15 residues. Trimming took 3 bases from V and 0 from J, leaving 14 bases between them. DNA for the CDR3: TGTGCCTGGAGGGATGGGCAGCTCATGAACACTGAAGCTTTCTTT. Translated: CAWRDGQLMNTEAFF.

Of note for this clone: Other DNA sequences in this sample translate to the same CDR3. V gene TRBV6-5 combines with J gene TRBJ2-7; 11 bases are a match to TRBD2. Trimming removed 6 bases from V and 0 bases from J; junction bases left unmatched: 1. The CDR3 sequence is 14 residues long. Germline assignment: CDR1 MNHEY and CDR2 SVGAGI. CDR3 nucleotide sequence: TGTGCCAGCAGACTAGCGGGAGCCTCCTACGAGCAGTACTTC. Residues: CASRLAGASYEQYF.

The rearrangement links TRBV18 to TRBJ2-1, with 16 bases fitting TRBD2. The CDR3 totals 16 residues. Germline CDR1 is KGHSH and CDR2 is LQKENI. The J segment lost 7 bases and the V segment lost 2 bases, leaving 2 bases of the junction unmatched. CDR3 bases: TGTGCCAGCTCACCAGGGACTAGCGGGAGGGTGAATGAGCAGTTCTTC. Encoded protein: CASSPGTSGRVNEQFF. Full variable domain (rest looked up from reference TRBV18 and TRBJ2-1): NAGVMQNPRHLVRRRGQEARLRCSPMKGHSHVYWYRQLPEEGLKFMVYLQKENIIDESGMPKERFSAEFPKEGPSILRIQQVVRGDSAAYFCASSPGTSGRVNEQFFGPGTRLTVL.

V and J are TRBV18 and TRBJ1-6; D may be TRBD1 (5 bases). The germline CDR1 and CDR2 sequences are KGHSH and LQKENI. The CDR3 is 14 amino acids. V lost 3 bases to trimming and J lost 9 bases, with 12 bases between them. This chain's CDR3 is CASSPDRRGSPLHF. CDR3 coding DNA: TGTGCCAGCTCACCGGACCGTAGGGGTTCACCCCTCCACTTT. Variable domain in full (rest from reference TRBV18 and TRBJ1-6): NAGVMQNPRHLVRRRGQEARLRCSPMKGHSHVYWYRQLPEEGLKFMVYLQKENIIDESGMPKERFSAEFPKEGPSILRIQQVVRGDSAAYFCASSPDRRGSPLHFGNGTRLTVT.

The chain couples TRBV7-6 to TRBJ2-3, with TRBD2 matching 8 bases. This CDR3 contains 16 residues. V shed 5 bases and J 4 bases; nucleotides not matched to a gene: 11. The germline CDR1 and CDR2 sequences are SGHVS and FNYEAQ. The CDR3 coding sequence is TGTGCCAGCAGCCCGGGAGGGGGAGTTATCGCAGATACGCAGTATTTT. It yields the protein CASSPGGGVIADTQYF.